This T cell receptor beta chain comes out of a study of T cells in localized non-small cell lung cancer. Findings of the study overall: Only one tumor region was sequenced, so heterogeneity remains possible.

Some clones are missing from TCRdb's copy, which holds only in-frame ones; the method was immunoSEQ multiplex PCR. The sample has 35,000 to 45,000 clones; approximately 86% are singletons. Between the trimmed V and J ends, which lost 0 bases and 7 bases, there was a span of 11 bases. Germline values: CDR1 SGDLS, CDR2 YYNGEE. This CDR3 is 14 amino acids long. As for this clone: The antigen remains unidentified.

The genes are TRBV9 and TRBJ2-1; D gene unclear. The material sequenced was peripheral blood, taken before any cancer treatment. The source of this sequence is a woman aged 18-49 years with stage III lung adenocarcinoma. CDR3: CASSVVNVPNEQFF. CDR3 DNA sequence: TGTGCCAGCAGCGTAGTTAACGTACCAAATGAGCAGTTCTTC.